One and the same sample provided the 8 T cell receptor beta chains below, sequenced in a study of T cell responses to AZD1222 COVID-19 vaccine. TCRdb's copy holds only in-frame clones and misses some; the assay was immunoSEQ multiplex PCR. The data hold under 50,000 clones, with roughly 85% observed a single time. Sequenced here: peripheral blood, sampled 28 days after the second dose of the MenACWY control vaccine. The receptors shown here come from an adult who received the MenACWY meningococcal vaccine as a control.

This clone appeared a single time. This chain joins TRBV2 and TRBJ2-1; 12 positions agree with TRBD2. J gave up 15 bases and V 0 bases, and 9 bases lay outside the gene matches. This CDR3 region has 15 residues. CDR1 and CDR2 from the germline V gene are SNHLY and FYNNEI. The CDR3: CASSEAGASGRAWFF. Written as DNA, the CDR3 is TGTGCCAGCAGTGAAGCGGGGGCTAGCGGGAGGGCCTGGTTCTTC. Combining the CDR3 with reference TRBV2 and TRBJ2-1 gives the whole variable domain EPEVTQTPSHQVTQMGQEVILRCVPISNHLYFYWYRQILGQKVEFLVSFYNNEISEKSEIFDDQFSVERPDGSNFTLKIRSTKLEDSAMYFCASSEAGASGRAWFFGPGTRLTVL.

This chain joins TRBV15 and TRBJ2-2; the match to TRBD1 covers 7 bases. The V gene's germline CDR1 is LNHNV and CDR2 YYDKDF (reference sequence). The junction had 10 bases not matched to a gene; V was cut back by 8 bases and J by 4 bases. This CDR3 spans 15 amino acids. The CDR3 DNA sequence: TGTGCCACCGGACCAACAGGGGTCCCCACCGGGGAGCTGTTTTTT. This translates into CATGPTGVPTGELFF. Variable domain in full (rest from reference TRBV15 and TRBJ2-2): DAMVIQNPRYQVTQFGKPVTLSCSQTLNHNVMYWYQQKSSQAPKLLFHYYDKDFNNEADTPDNFQSRRPNTSFCFLDIRSPGLGDTAMYLCATGPTGVPTGELFFGEGSRLTVL.

The V gene is TRBV19, the J gene TRBJ2-6; D remains ambiguous. This CDR3 has 12 residues. The V end lost 11 bases, the J end lost 0 bases, and 5 bases lay between the germline ends. The germline gives CDR1 LNHDA, CDR2 SQIVND (reference sequence). CDR3 in amino acids: CAADSGANVLTF. CDR3 in DNA: TGTGCCGCAGACTCTGGGGCCAACGTCCTGACTTTC.

The sample holds one count of this clone. The chain carries TRBV7-3 and TRBJ2-3; no firm D call. This CDR3 is built from 15 residues. The germline V and J ends were trimmed by 2 bases and 2 bases, with 11 bases remaining between them. Germline V gene sequence: CDR1 SGHTA, CDR2 FQGTGA. The CDR3 nucleotides are TGTGCCAGCAGCTTATACGGCCGGTACACAGATACGCAGTATTTT. This gives the protein CASSLYGRYTDTQYF.

V usage is TRBV15 and J usage is TRBJ1-4; the match to TRBD1 covers 8 bases. V lost 0 bases to trimming and J lost 8 bases; unmatched junction nucleotides: 5. Germline CDR1 and CDR2: LNHNV and YYDKDF (reference sequence). This CDR3 comprises 15 residues. CDR3 sequence: CATSRDGQGKEKLFF. The CDR3 DNA reads as TGTGCCACCAGCAGAGACGGACAGGGAAAGGAAAAACTGTTTTTT.

This rearrangement joins TRBV19 to TRBJ2-2; D might be TRBD1 (5 bases). V was cut by 1 base and J by 2 bases, with 26 bases left in between. The CDR3 is 21 amino acids. CDR1 is LNHDA and CDR2 is SQIVND in the germline V gene (reference sequence). CDR3 residues: CASSIVTARTIDEENTGELFF. CDR3 DNA: TGTGCCAGTAGTATAGTGACAGCACGTACCATCGACGAAGAAAACACCGGGGAGCTGTTTTTT.

This clone was recorded only once. The chain joins TRBV19 to TRBJ2-7; 9 nucleotides agree with TRBD1. Trimming cost V 4 bases and J 5 bases; bases outside gene matches: 9. CDR3 length: 15 residues. Germline V gene sequence: CDR1 LNHDA, CDR2 SQIVND (reference sequence). The CDR3 sequence is CASSTFRTGENEQYF. CDR3 coding DNA: TGTGCCAGTAGTACCTTTCGGACAGGGGAGAACGAGCAGTACTTC.

The chain has TRBV7-8 and TRBJ2-1; TRBD2 matches 13 bases. CDR1 is SGHVS and CDR2 is FQNEAQ in the germline V gene. This CDR3 spans 19 amino acids. The junction had 6 bases not matched to a gene; V was cut back by 1 base and J by 0 bases. CDR3 nucleotides: TGTGCCAGCAGCTTAGTGGGGACTAGCGGGATGAGCTCCTACAATGAGCAGTTCTTC. Amino acids: CASSLVGTSGMSSYNEQFF.